The T cell receptor (beta chain) described here comes from a study of blood T cell repertoires in COVID-19. Study-wide context: T cells, B-cell-depleted T cells, or PBMCs provided the cDNA or gDNA that served as material.

The germline CDR1 and CDR2 sequences are MNHEY and SVGEGT. The CDR3 sequence is 14 residues long. V was pared by 4 bases and J by 4 bases, with 4 bases of the junction left unmatched. Sequenced by immunoSEQ multiplex PCR; TCRdb stores in-frame clones only, minus some. This table has over 70,000 clones, 80% appearing once. Sequences were obtained from peripheral blood. The origin of this receptor is a woman between 70 and 85 years old with acute or convalescent COVID-19. The rearrangement joins TRBV6-2 or TRBV6-3 to TRBJ1-5, with 7 positions matching TRBD1. The CDR3 protein is CASSSGTENQPQHF. The CDR3 nucleotides read TGTGCCAGCAGTTCCGGGACAGAAAATCAGCCCCAGCATTTT.